Shown below are 20 T cell receptor beta chains from a single sample sequenced in a study of PD-1 blockade in classical Hodgkin lymphoma. Clones were read by immunoSEQ multiplex PCR, and TCRdb kept only the in-frame ones, dropping some. This sample yields some 2,500 clones, of which approximately 60% are seen a single time; 45% to 50% belongs to the top ten. Time point: cycle 4 day 1 (C4D1), after 5 to 7 weeks of nivolumab. Every patient relapsed after autologous stem cell transplantation, and brentuximab vedotin exposure varied. Thawed PBMCs were the source of CD8+ T cells, obtained through magnetic negative selection. Specimen: CD8+ T cells from blood, collected before the fourth cycle of nivolumab. All receptors derive from a human donor with classical Hodgkin lymphoma.

This clone is categorized as large. V and J are TRBV5-6 and TRBJ2-5; D is unresolved. CDR3 length equals 13 residues. The V gene's germline CDR1 is SGHDT and CDR2 YYEEEE. V lost 3 bases to trimming and J lost 4 bases, with 10 bases between them. The CDR3 coding sequence is TGTGCCAGCAGCTACCGTCCGGGAGAGACCCAGTACTTC. Protein sequence: CASSYRPGETQYF.

This chain uses TRBV9 with TRBJ2-3, with D uncertain. Trimming shortened V by 4 bases and J by 11 bases, and 17 bases separated the two germline ends. The CDR3 has 13 residues. The germline V gene has CDR1 SGDLS and CDR2 YYNGEE. The CDR3 nucleotides are TGTGCCAGCAGCCCTCCGGTCGGGCAGCAGCAGTATTTT. Translation: CASSPPVGQQQYF.

The chain couples TRBV7-6 to TRBJ2-1; TRBD2 aligns across 11 bases. Germline V CDR1 and CDR2: SGHVS, FNYEAQ. The CDR3 totals 16 residues. J gave up 1 base and V 5 bases, and 4 bases lay outside the gene matches. CDR3: CASSPRTSGSYNEQFF. CDR3 DNA sequence: TGTGCCAGCAGCCCCCGGACTAGCGGGTCCTACAATGAGCAGTTCTTC.

The chain joins TRBV4-1 to TRBJ1-2, with TRBD1 matching 8 bases. The CDR3 totals 16 residues. Trimming cost V 3 bases and J 3 bases; bases outside gene matches: 9. Germline V lookup: CDR1 MGHRA, CDR2 YSYEKL. The CDR3 here is CASSHLSGQGDYGYTF. The CDR3 nucleotides are TGCGCCAGCAGCCACCTCTCCGGACAGGGAGACTATGGCTACACCTTC.

This chain uses TRBV7-9 with TRBJ2-3; D is tentatively TRBD1 or TRBD2 (6 bases each). Trimming removed 2 bases from V and 2 bases from J, with 20 bases in between. This CDR3 comprises 18 residues. Germline lookup yields CDR1 SEHNR and CDR2 FQNEAQ (reference sequence). Here the CDR3 reads CASSLTLGGPSTTDTQYF. For the CDR3, the DNA is TGTGCCAGCAGCTTAACTCTAGGGGGGCCCTCTACCACAGATACGCAGTATTTT.

This CDR3 is CASSLGHEQYF. CDR3 DNA sequence: TGTGCCAGCAGTTTAGGGCACGAGCAGTACTTC. This rearrangement joins TRBV27 to TRBJ2-7, with D unclear. The CDR3 is made up of 11 amino acids. V was trimmed by 2 bases and J by 5 bases, leaving 4 bases between them. CDR1 MNHEY and CDR2 SMNVEV come from the germline V gene (reference sequence).

The chain couples TRBV9 to TRBJ2-4, with 7 bases lining up with TRBD2. The CDR3 sequence is 13 residues long. The V gene end was trimmed by 4 bases and the J gene end by 9 bases; junction bases not matched to a gene: 7. Germline V CDR1 and CDR2: SGDLS, YYNGEE. CDR3 DNA sequence: TGTGCCAGCAGCCCGGGGACGGGGGGCATTCAGTACTTC. It encodes CASSPGTGGIQYF.

The V and J genes are TRBV7-9 and TRBJ1-5; D gene unclear. CDR1 SEHNR and CDR2 FQNEAQ come from the germline V gene (reference sequence). Trimming pared 5 bases from V and 5 bases from J, leaving 13 bases between. The CDR3 spans 14 residues. CDR3 sequence reads: CASSPEALDQPQHF. The CDR3 nucleotides are TGTGCCAGCAGCCCCGAGGCCCTCGATCAGCCCCAGCATTTT.

This sequence joins TRBV10-2 and TRBJ2-7; D not certain. Between the trimmed V and J ends, which lost 3 bases and 9 bases, there was a span of 21 bases. CDR1 and CDR2 from the germline V gene are WSHSY and SAAADI. CDR3 length: 15 residues. The CDR3 DNA reads as TGCGCCAGCAGTGAATTCACAACCTACGATGAAGGGCAGTACTTC. Translated: CASSEFTTYDEGQYF.

A few counts support this clone. The chain combines TRBV6-4 with TRBJ1-5; D is undetermined. Deletions cut 8 bases from V and 8 bases from J, with 16 bases between. CDR3 length equals 13 residues. The germline CDR1 and CDR2 sequences are MRHNA and SNTAGT. For the CDR3, the DNA is TGTGCCAGCGGACCCCAGACGAGGGAGCCCCAGCATTTT. Translating it yields CASGPQTREPQHF.

The V gene is TRBV9, the J gene TRBJ2-2, with 8 nucleotides matching TRBD2. The length of the CDR3 is 16 residues. V trimming: 4 bases; J trimming: 0 bases; junction bases outside the gene matches: 5. Germline V CDR1 and CDR2: SGDLS, YYNGEE. The CDR3 DNA reads TGTGCCAGCAGCCCATCGGGGGGGACGAACACCGGGGAGCTGTTTTTT. Protein: CASSPSGGTNTGELFF.

Only a few counts were recorded for this clone. This rearrangement joins TRBV5-1 to TRBJ2-3; a weak D match, TRBD2 (5 bases). The germline V and J ends were trimmed by 3 bases and 6 bases, with 8 bases remaining between them. The germline gives CDR1 SGHRS, CDR2 YFSETQ. This CDR3 comprises 12 residues. DNA of the CDR3: TGCGCCAGCAGCTCCCGAGGGGATACGCAGTATTTT. It specifies CASSSRGDTQYF.

The chain carries TRBV6-1 and TRBJ1-4, with 9 bases that match TRBD1. Losses at the gene ends were 3 bases for V and 7 bases for J; bases not matched to a gene: 3. The CDR3 consists of 14 residues. CDR1 is MNHNS and CDR2 is SASEGT in the germline V gene. The CDR3: CASSDGTGSEKLFF. The DNA of the CDR3 is TGTGCCAGCAGTGACGGGACAGGGAGTGAAAAACTGTTTTTT.

This clone was seen a handful of times. The chain couples TRBV18 to TRBJ1-6; possible D gene TRBD1, 6 bases. V was clipped by 3 bases and J by 7 bases, with 13 bases between them. This CDR3 spans 15 amino acids. CDR1 is KGHSH and CDR2 is LQKENI in the germline V gene. The CDR3 sequence is CASSPHRVANSPLHF. The CDR3 region has the DNA TGTGCCAGCTCACCCCACAGGGTTGCAAATTCACCCCTCCACTTT.

V is TRBV2 and J is TRBJ2-7; D might be TRBD1 (5 bases). From germline, CDR1 is SNHLY and CDR2 FYNNEI. This CDR3 region has 13 residues. V shed 7 bases and J shed 1 base, with 11 bases lying between them. CDR3 region: CASKTDFSYEQYF. As DNA, the CDR3 is TGTGCCAGCAAGACAGATTTTTCCTACGAGCAGTACTTC.

The CDR3 sequence: CASSHEPPGTGNEKLFF. The DNA of the CDR3 is TGCGCCAGCAGCCACGAGCCCCCCGGGACAGGGAATGAAAAACTGTTTTTT. V and J are TRBV4-1 and TRBJ1-4, with 9 nucleotides matching TRBD1. V was clipped by 3 bases and J by 5 bases; unmatched bases: 10. The CDR3 extends over 17 amino acids. Germline lookup yields CDR1 MGHRA and CDR2 YSYEKL.

The V call is TRBV11-2, the J call TRBJ2-7; D is undetermined. The germline V gene has CDR1 SGHAT and CDR2 FQNNGV. Trimming left V 3 bases short and J 1 base short, with 7 bases between. This CDR3 spans 13 amino acids. CDR3 protein: CASSLQESYEQYV. CDR3 DNA sequence: TGTGCCAGCAGCTTGCAGGAGTCCTACGAGCAGTACGTC.

The chain uses TRBV28 and TRBJ2-5; TRBD1 matches at 8 bases. The CDR3 runs to 16 residues. From germline, CDR1 is MDHEN and CDR2 SYDVKM. V shed 2 bases, J shed 2 bases, and the junction held 7 bases outside the gene matches. The DNA for the CDR3 is TGTGCCAGCAGTTTAATCGGACAGGGATGGCAAGAGACCCAGTACTTC. This sequence encodes CASSLIGQGWQETQYF.

The V call is TRBV10-3, the J call TRBJ2-5; D unresolved. Germline V gene data show CDR1 as ENHRY and CDR2 as SYGVKD. CDR3 size: 16 residues. Trimming left V 2 bases short and J 6 bases short, with 19 bases between. CDR3 bases: TGTGCCATCAGTGAGACTTCCGGGCCCCTAGAAAAGACCCAGTACTTC. Protein sequence: CAISETSGPLEKTQYF.

The CDR3 DNA reads as TGTGCCAGCAGTTACCAACCGACCCCCGGGGAGCTGTTTTTT. This gives the protein CASSYQPTPGELFF. The V call is TRBV6-5, the J call TRBJ2-2; D gene ambiguous. The V end lost 2 bases, the J end lost 6 bases, and 10 bases lay between the germline ends. Per germline, CDR1 MNHEY and CDR2 SVGAGI. There are 14 residues in the CDR3.